This T cell receptor beta chain was found in a study of blood T cell repertoires in COVID-19. Whole-study context: Nucleic acid was either cDNA or gDNA, and it came from T cells, B-cell-depleted T cells, or PBMCs.

The CDR3 consists of 15 residues. V dropped 0 bases and J dropped 6 bases, with 12 bases sitting between them. The germline V gene has CDR1 MNHEY and CDR2 SVGAGI. Using immunoSEQ multiplex PCR, the repertoire was profiled, and TCRdb retains in-frame clones only, with some absent. This table holds about 190,000 clones, about 88% found once. Enrollees, 18 to 89 years old, lived in 25 or so US areas. The sample consisted of PBMCs or T cells enriched from blood (not recorded which). This TCR was sampled from a woman aged 25 to 39 who had recovered from COVID-19. This chain connects TRBV6-5 to TRBJ1-3; no reliable D call. The CDR3 sequence: CASSYSILGANTIYF. CDR3 DNA sequence: TGTGCCAGCAGTTACTCGATTCTGGGAGCAAACACCATATATTTT.